This T cell receptor (beta chain) was recovered during a study of response to subunit inactivated influenza vaccine. As to this clonotype: Its target is not known.

One entry per CDR3 protein, called by TCRdb with MiXCR from the RT-PCR reads. The repertoire holds about 780,000 distinct CDR3 sequences, with roughly 18% as singletons. Study findings and constraints: That few new T cells are recruited by each seasonal influenza vaccination was the authors' suggestion.

Material: PBMCs from blood, obtained 4 to 6 days after vaccination. The sequence was collected from a man aged 45-60 years who received an inactivated influenza vaccine.

The CDR3 loop is CASSDASLTDTQYF. The CDR3 DNA follows: TGTGCCAGCAGTGACGCATCCCTCACAGATACGCAGTATTTT. The V call is TRBV6-1, the J call TRBJ2-3; no clear D. Trimming stripped 3 bases from V and 2 bases from J, with 9 bases between. Germline V gene data show CDR1 as MNHNS and CDR2 as SASEGT. CDR3 size: 14 residues.